What follows are 30 T cell receptor beta chains derived from one specimen sequenced in a study of cytomegalovirus exposure and HLA in healthy donors (dated by TCRdb to 2016 to 2017). Receptor amplification or capture employed the immunoSEQ multiplex PCR assay. The multiplex PCR relied on a mix of 60 forward primers for TCR Vbeta segments and 13 reverse primers for TCR Jbeta segments. TCRdb took this table from immuneACCESS and kept in-frame rearrangements with V and J called. Such tables lack part of the clones; where checked against another copy, unresolved V genes explain under half of the gap, and the rest is unexplained. The sample's own table lists 150,000 to 200,000 clones. The leading ten clones occupy about 0.79% of the sample. Specimen: PBMCs. Source of these receptors: a woman between 18 and 29 years old in good health and CMV-seropositive.

V usage is TRBV27 and J usage is TRBJ1-2; 9 nucleotides align to TRBD1. J lost 6 bases, V lost 5 bases, and 10 bases had no gene match. The germline gives CDR1 MNHEY, CDR2 SMNVEV (reference sequence). The CDR3 consists of 15 residues. The CDR3: CASSQLPRTGDGYTF. CDR3 nucleotide sequence: TGTGCCAGCAGTCAACTTCCGCGGACAGGGGATGGCTACACCTTC.

V is TRBV29-1 and J is TRBJ2-7; 8 positions match TRBD1. V lost 4 bases to trimming and J lost 7 bases; unmatched junction nucleotides: 6. The CDR3 totals 12 residues. Germline V gene lookup returns CDR1 SQVTM and CDR2 ANQGSEA. The CDR3 reads CSVARTGKEQYF. The CDR3 coding sequence is TGCAGCGTTGCCCGGACAGGGAAAGAGCAGTACTTC.

This chain uses TRBV9 with TRBJ1-2; D remains unclear. The CDR3 runs 15 residues. The V gene lost 0 bases and the J gene lost 4 bases, with 13 bases spanning the gap. The germline V gene encodes CDR1 SGDLS and CDR2 YYNGEE. CDR3 sequence: CASSVGVEGGYGYTF. The DNA for the CDR3 is TGTGCCAGCAGCGTAGGAGTCGAGGGTGGCTATGGCTACACCTTC.

The gene calls are TRBV6-5 and TRBJ1-2; D remains ambiguous. Germline assignment: CDR1 MNHEY and CDR2 SVGAGI. Between the trimmed V and J ends, which lost 6 bases and 3 bases, there was a span of 5 bases. CDR3 length: 11 amino acids. The CDR3 sequence is CASRSDYGYTF. The CDR3 DNA reads as TGTGCCAGCAGATCCGACTATGGCTACACCTTC.

The chain links TRBV6-1 to TRBJ2-2, with 10 bases identical to TRBD2. The CDR3 is 17 residues long. V was clipped by 4 bases and J by 0 bases; unmatched bases: 5. CDR1 and CDR2 from the germline V gene are MNHNS and SASEGT. In DNA, the CDR3 is TGTGCCAGCAGTGTAGTAGCGGGGGGCCCGAACACCGGGGAGCTGTTTTTT. Its protein product is CASSVVAGGPNTGELFF.

J is TRBJ1-3 and V is TRBV4-3; no definite D call. The CDR3 totals 15 residues. V was pared by 3 bases and J by 0 bases, with 9 bases between. Germline CDR1 and CDR2: LGHNA and YSLEER. The CDR3 protein is CASSQYGPSGNTIYF. The CDR3 coding sequence is TGCGCCAGCAGCCAGTATGGGCCCTCTGGAAACACCATATATTTT.

This chain uses TRBV5-6 with TRBJ2-5, with TRBD1 matching over 12 bases. The length of the CDR3 is 15 residues. The V gene's germline CDR1 is SGHDT and CDR2 YYEEEE. V shed 2 bases and J 6 bases; nucleotides not matched to a gene: 5. CDR3 sequence: CASSFIRDRGQTQYF. Here the CDR3 DNA reads TGTGCCAGCAGCTTTATCCGGGACAGGGGGCAGACCCAGTACTTC.

The V gene is TRBV7-9, the J gene TRBJ1-1, with a tentative D call TRBD1 (6 bases). The ends were cut back, 4 bases at V and 5 bases at J, with 17 bases in the middle. This CDR3 is built from 15 residues. Germline V gene lookup returns CDR1 SEHNR and CDR2 FQNEAQ (reference sequence). The CDR3 DNA is TGTGCCAGCAGCTCCCGTAGGGGGAGACGGACTGAAGCTTTCTTT. Translation gives CASSSRRGRRTEAFF.

On this clone itself: The sample carries other DNA sequences with the same CDR3. V usage is TRBV15 and J usage is TRBJ2-1, with 8 bases that match TRBD2. This CDR3 contains 14 residues. Trimming removed 3 bases from V and 9 bases from J; junction bases left unmatched: 7. Germline CDR1 LNHNV, CDR2 YYDKDF (reference sequence). CDR3 protein: CATSSPSGSREQFF. CDR3 DNA: TGTGCCACCAGCAGCCCTAGCGGGTCCCGTGAGCAGTTCTTC.

The V and J genes are TRBV4-2 and TRBJ1-6; no firm D call. V was cut by 0 bases and J by 0 bases, with 9 bases left in between. Germline V gene data show CDR1 as LGHNA and CDR2 as YNFKEQ. The CDR3 is made up of 17 amino acids. The CDR3 DNA reads as TGTGCCAGCAGCCAAGATCTTCTCCGCTCCTATAATTCACCCCTCCACTTT. This gives the protein CASSQDLLRSYNSPLHF.

The chain recombines TRBV18 with TRBJ2-1; unclear D gene. The V end lost 0 bases, the J end lost 8 bases, and 14 bases lay between the germline ends. The CDR3 totals 15 residues. Per the germline V gene, CDR1 is KGHSH and CDR2 is LQKENI. CDR3 coding DNA: TGTGCCAGCTCACCACCGAGAGGTGTCGTCGATGAGCAGTTCTTC. This sequence encodes CASSPPRGVVDEQFF.

This rearrangement joins TRBV9 to TRBJ1-2; 8 bases line up with TRBD1. V lost 0 bases to trimming and J lost 5 bases; unmatched junction nucleotides: 9. Looked up from germline, CDR1 is SGDLS and CDR2 is YYNGEE. The CDR3 is made up of 16 amino acids. The CDR3 is CASSVETGASGYGYTF. CDR3 in DNA: TGTGCCAGCAGCGTAGAGACAGGGGCGAGTGGTTATGGCTACACCTTC.

The chain has TRBV20-1 and TRBJ2-3; D is ambiguous. Germline CDR1 DFQATT, CDR2 SNEGSKA (reference sequence). There are 11 residues in the CDR3. V lost 7 bases and J lost 1, with 6 bases in between. CDR3 region: CSVKRTDTQYF. DNA of the CDR3: TGCAGTGTTAAGCGCACAGATACGCAGTATTTT.

V usage is TRBV5-1 and J usage is TRBJ2-3, with TRBD1 as a possible D gene (6 bases). The V end lost 0 bases, the J end lost 6 bases, and 11 bases lay between the germline ends. Germline loops: CDR1 SGHRS, CDR2 YFSETQ. The CDR3 has 14 amino acids. The CDR3 nucleotides read TGCGCCAGCAGCTTGGAGGACAGAGGGGATACGCAGTATTTT. It is translated as CASSLEDRGDTQYF.

The CDR3 DNA sequence: TGTGCCAGCAGCTCCGCGGCTGGCGGGGAAGAGACCCAGTACTTC. This encodes CASSSAAGGEETQYF. The chain couples TRBV7-6 to TRBJ2-5; maybe TRBD2 (6 bases). V dropped 4 bases and J dropped 3 bases, with 15 bases sitting between them. The germline CDR1 and CDR2 sequences are SGHVS and FNYEAQ. The CDR3 covers 15 residues.

The chain has TRBV6-1 and TRBJ1-6; 7 positions agree with TRBD1. The V and J ends lost 4 bases and 7 bases, in that order; junction bases with no gene match: 7. Germline CDR1 reads MNHNS; CDR2 reads SASEGT. The CDR3 runs 15 residues. CDR3 in DNA: TGTGCCAGCAGTGTCGCCGGGACAGCAAATTCACCCCTCCACTTT. Its translation is CASSVAGTANSPLHF.

The rearrangement joins TRBV15 to TRBJ1-5; the D is unclear. V was pared by 0 bases and J by 8 bases, with 14 bases between. The CDR3 has 15 residues. The V gene's germline CDR1 is LNHNV and CDR2 YYDKDF (reference sequence). For the CDR3, the DNA is TGTGCCACCAGCAGAGAACGCATGGGAGGTAAGCCCCAGCATTTT. Residues: CATSRERMGGKPQHF.

The chain couples TRBV4-1 to TRBJ1-2; D perhaps matches TRBD1 (5 bases). The V and J ends lost 0 bases and 3 bases respectively, with 8 bases between them. This CDR3 contains 14 residues. Per germline, CDR1 MGHRA and CDR2 YSYEKL. CDR3 DNA: TGCGCCAGCAGCCAAGAGATAGGGGACTATGGCTACACCTTC. Its translation: CASSQEIGDYGYTF.

The V and J genes are TRBV5-1 and TRBJ1-1, with D perhaps TRBD1 (5 bases). Deletions cut 3 bases from V and 5 bases from J, with 17 bases between. This CDR3 contains 15 residues. The germline V gene encodes CDR1 SGHRS and CDR2 YFSETQ. The CDR3 here is CASSYTGTRGTEAFF. DNA for the CDR3: TGCGCCAGCAGCTATACGGGGACTCGGGGGACTGAAGCTTTCTTT.

The V and J genes are TRBV4-2 and TRBJ1-1, with TRBD1 matching over 7 bases. In germline, CDR1 is LGHNA, CDR2 YNFKEQ. The CDR3 spans 18 residues. J was trimmed by 1 base and V by 1 base; bases with no gene match: 12. In DNA form, the CDR3 reads TGTGCCAGCAGCCAAGTATCAACAGGGGCCATACCGAACACTGAAGCTTTCTTT. This sequence encodes CASSQVSTGAIPNTEAFF.

The rearrangement links TRBV6-5 to TRBJ1-2; D possibly corresponds to TRBD1 (5 bases). Looked up from germline, CDR1 is MNHEY and CDR2 is SVGAGI. CDR3 length: 14 amino acids. V shed 2 bases and J shed 6 bases, with 13 bases lying between them. CDR3 sequence reads: CASSYIGQGNGYTF. The CDR3 nucleotides read TGTGCCAGCAGTTACATCGGGCAGGGTAATGGCTACACCTTC.

J is TRBJ1-2 and V is TRBV11-3; 8 bases match TRBD1. The V gene end was trimmed by 5 bases and the J gene end by 3 bases; junction bases not matched to a gene: 2. Germline V lookup: CDR1 SGHNT, CDR2 YENEEA. The CDR3 spans 13 residues. The CDR3 sequence: CASSVQGDYGYTF. The CDR3 DNA reads TGTGCCAGCAGCGTACAGGGGGACTATGGCTACACCTTC.

The chain employs TRBV11-3 and TRBJ1-5, with a tentative D call TRBD1 (5 bases). The germline V and J ends were trimmed by 2 bases and 4 bases, with 6 bases remaining between them. Looked up from germline, CDR1 is SGHNT and CDR2 is YENEEA. This CDR3 has 13 amino acids. The CDR3 reads CASSLRGNQPQHF. The CDR3 DNA sequence: TGTGCCAGCAGCTTAAGGGGAAATCAGCCCCAGCATTTT. Filled out from reference TRBV11-3 and TRBJ1-5, the complete variable domain reads EAGVVQSPRYKIIEKKQPVAFWCNPISGHNTLYWYLQNLGQGPELLIRYENEEAVDDSQLPKDRFSAERLKGVDSTLKIQPAELGDSAVYLCASSLRGNQPQHFGDGTRLSIL.

The chain links TRBV6-5 to TRBJ2-5, with TRBD1 matching 7 bases. The assigned J gene may be wrong: the sequence end matches TRBJ2-7 better. Germline values: CDR1 MNHEY, CDR2 SVGAGI. The CDR3 has 15 residues. CDR3 sequence (DNA): TGTGCCAGCAGTTCCTTGACAGGGAGTTTCTACGAGCAGTACTTC. Amino acid sequence: CASSSLTGSFYEQYF.

Concerning this clone itself: The DNA is left out, because the CDR3 cannot be placed on it with certainty; the CDR3 is given as TCRdb lists it. The V gene is TRBV21-1, the J gene TRBJ2-6; the DNA was not compared with TRBD2, the D call given in the table. TRBV21-1 is a listed pseudogene. The CDR3 spans 17 residues, counting both ends. The CDR3 protein is CASSKRDFGTGANVLTF.

The rearrangement links TRBV19 to TRBJ2-5; no definite D call. This CDR3 has 15 amino acids. V was cut by 0 bases and J by 2 bases, with 10 bases left in between. Germline assignment: CDR1 LNHDA and CDR2 SQIVND (reference sequence). CDR3 nucleotides: TGTGCCAGTAGTATAGATTGGCAGCGACAAGAGACCCAGTACTTC. Encoded protein: CASSIDWQRQETQYF. Based on the CDR3 plus reference TRBV19 and TRBJ2-5, the full variable domain is DGGITQSPKYLFRKEGQNVTLSCEQNLNHDAMYWYRQDPGQGLRLIYYSQIVNDFQKGDIAEGYSVSREKKESFPLTVTSAQKNPTAFYLCASSIDWQRQETQYFGPGTRLLVL.

On this clone: The germline gene is not matched at one end of the junction; a read error may be the cause. This sequence joins TRBV7-7 and TRBJ2-1, with TRBD1 identical over 7 bases. The CDR3 sequence is 15 residues long. Germline V gene sequence: CDR1 SSHAT, CDR2 FNYEAQ (reference sequence). The chain's CDR3 is CASSSTGSSYNEQFF. The CDR3 DNA sequence: TGTGCTAGCAGCTCGACAGGGAGCTCCTACAATGAGCAGTTCTTC. Variable domain in full (rest from reference TRBV7-7 and TRBJ2-1): GAGVSQSPRYKVTKRGQDVTLRCDPISSHATLYWYQQALGQGPEFLTYFNYEAQPDKSGLPSDRFSAERPEGSISTLTIQRTEQRDSAMYRCASSSTGSSYNEQFFGPGTRLTVL.

This chain links TRBV6-1 with TRBJ1-3; the D is unclear. Deletions cut 0 bases from V and 0 bases from J, with 9 bases between. Germline CDR1 reads MNHNS; CDR2 reads SASEGT. CDR3 length equals 16 residues. The CDR3 here is CASSEASPFSGNTIYF. CDR3 nucleotides: TGTGCCAGCAGTGAAGCGAGCCCTTTCTCTGGAAACACCATATATTTT.

The chain carries TRBV11-3 and TRBJ2-2; D is perhaps TRBD2 (6 bases). The CDR3 extends over 14 amino acids. Germline CDR1 and CDR2: SGHNT and YENEEA. V shed 6 bases and J shed 6 bases, with 14 bases lying between them. The CDR3 here is CASRPGGGAGELFF. Here the CDR3 DNA reads TGTGCCAGCAGACCGGGCGGCGGGGCCGGGGAGCTGTTTTTT.

The V gene is TRBV7-7, the J gene TRBJ2-3, with TRBD2 identical over 7 bases. The CDR3 is 16 amino acids. CDR1 SSHAT and CDR2 FNYEAQ come from the germline V gene (reference sequence). The ends lost 5 bases at V and 3 bases at J; junction bases unmatched: 11. This CDR3 is CASSPVGAGETDTQYF. In DNA form, the CDR3 reads TGTGCCAGCAGCCCAGTAGGGGCGGGAGAAACAGATACGCAGTATTTT.